These 32 T cell receptor beta chains were all obtained from the same sample, sequenced in a study of cytomegalovirus exposure and HLA in healthy donors. The data were produced by immunoSEQ multiplex PCR, yet TCRdb's version contains in-frame clones alone and is incomplete. The data hold almost 75,000 clones, with around 81% observed a single time. The sequenced material came from PBMCs. The origin of the receptors is a man aged 25 to 40 in good health and CMV-seronegative.

This chain uses TRBV7-9 with TRBJ2-7, with 8 bases lining up with TRBD2. This CDR3 contains 15 residues. Per germline, CDR1 SEHNR and CDR2 FQNEAQ (reference sequence). The ends lost 5 bases at V and 5 bases at J; junction bases unmatched: 11. The CDR3 region is CASSPYGRGGHEQYF. The CDR3 nucleotides read TGTGCCAGCAGCCCCTACGGACGGGGGGGCCACGAGCAGTACTTC.

The rearrangement uses TRBV30 and TRBJ2-7, with D possibly TRBD1 on 5 matching bases. Germline CDR1 is GTSNPN and CDR2 is SVGIG (reference sequence). This CDR3 spans 11 amino acids. Trimming removed 2 bases from V and 7 bases from J, with 9 bases in between. The CDR3: CAWSIRTEQYV. The CDR3 DNA is TGTGCCTGGAGTATTAGGACAGAGCAGTACGTC.

V gene TRBV6-5 combines with J gene TRBJ2-7; 11 nucleotides line up with TRBD2. The ends lost 6 bases at V and 10 bases at J; junction bases unmatched: 8. Germline assignment: CDR1 MNHEY and CDR2 SVGAGI. This CDR3 is 13 amino acids long. CDR3 sequence (DNA): TGTGCCAGCAGAACCGGGACTAGCGGAGAACAGTACGTC. Residues: CASRTGTSGEQYV.

A remark on this clone: This sample also contains other DNA sequences that code for the same CDR3. V usage is TRBV6-5 and J usage is TRBJ1-5; 8 nucleotides align to TRBD1. The CDR3 loop spans 13 amino acids. Germline lookup yields CDR1 MNHEY and CDR2 SVGAGI. V trimming: 6 bases; J trimming: 4 bases; junction bases outside the gene matches: 2. The CDR3 DNA is TGTGCCAGCAGCGGGACAGGTAATCAGCCCCAGCATTTT. Its translation is CASSGTGNQPQHF.

The chain combines TRBV28 with TRBJ2-5; 10 bases map to TRBD2. Trimming removed 3 bases from V and 4 bases from J; junction bases left unmatched: 8. Germline CDR1 is MDHEN and CDR2 is SYDVKM. The CDR3 sequence is 16 residues long. CDR3: CASSLYSSGGRETQYF. The CDR3 region has the DNA TGTGCCAGCAGTTTGTACTCTAGCGGGGGACGAGAGACCCAGTACTTC. Using reference TRBV28 and TRBJ2-5 for the parts outside the CDR3, the full variable domain is DVKVTQSSRYLVKRTGEKVFLECVQDMDHENMFWYRQDPGLGLRLIYFSYDVKMKEKGDIPEGYSVSREKKERFSLILESASTNQTSMYLCASSLYSSGGRETQYFGPGTRLLVL.

The J gene is TRBJ2-1, the V gene TRBV4-3; D ambiguous. Between the trimmed V and J ends, which lost 0 bases and 0 bases, there was a span of 9 bases. CDR1 and CDR2 (germline): LGHNA, YSLEER. The CDR3 is 16 residues long. CDR3 sequence: CASSQERRSSYNEQFF. DNA for the CDR3: TGCGCCAGCAGCCAAGAGCGGCGGAGCTCCTACAATGAGCAGTTCTTC.

The chain links TRBV6-5 to TRBJ2-5; 7 positions match TRBD1. The last part of the DNA fits TRBJ2-7 better; the J call may be wrong. This CDR3 region has 14 residues. Germline lookup yields CDR1 MNHEY and CDR2 SVGAGI. The CDR3 reads CASSYLGQPYEQYF. In DNA form, the CDR3 reads TGTGCCAGCAGTTACCTGGGACAGCCCTACGAGCAGTACTTC.

The chain links TRBV10-1 to TRBJ2-7, with D perhaps TRBD2 (5 bases). The CDR3 has 17 residues. V lost 6 bases and J 2 bases, leaving 23 bases between the germline ends. CDR1 WNHNN and CDR2 SYGVQD come from the germline V gene (reference sequence). CDR3 DNA sequence: TGCGCCAGCAGGCCCGGGATAGGGCTCCCATGTCCCTACGAGCAGTACGTC. It codes for CASRPGIGLPCPYEQYV.

The chain's CDR3 is CATIPSGVNTIYF. In DNA, the CDR3 is TGTGCCACCATCCCATCGGGTGTCAACACCATATATTTT. The chain is built from TRBV7-6 and TRBJ1-3; no reliable D call. The V gene's germline CDR1 is SGHVS and CDR2 FNYEAQ. With 10 bases removed from V and 7 bases from J, the gap between germline ends came to 17 bases. The CDR3 contains 13 residues.

The chain recombines TRBV5-1 with TRBJ2-1; 9 nucleotides align to TRBD2. Germline V gene lookup returns CDR1 SGHRS and CDR2 YFSETQ. The CDR3 runs to 15 residues. The trim removed 0 bases at V and 9 bases at J, leaving 7 bases unmatched. CDR3 coding DNA: TGCGCCAGCAGCTTGGCTGCGGGAGGGCCCCCTGAGCAGTTCTTC. Translated, it gives CASSLAAGGPPEQFF.

The rearrangement uses TRBV7-3 and TRBJ2-2, with D hard to call. The CDR3 has 14 residues. The V end lost 3 bases, the J end lost 1 base, and 6 bases lay between the germline ends. Germline V gene sequence: CDR1 SGHTA, CDR2 FQGTGA. The CDR3 DNA reads TGTGCCAGCAGCTTCGAGCGGAACACCGGGGAGCTGTTTTTT. This gives the protein CASSFERNTGELFF.

The chain employs TRBV29-1 and TRBJ1-1, with D unclear. V was pared by 4 bases and J by 0 bases, with 12 bases between. The CDR3 extends over 14 amino acids. The germline CDR1 and CDR2 sequences are SQVTM and ANQGSEA. CDR3 sequence reads: CSVGMDTMNTEAFF. CDR3 DNA sequence: TGCAGCGTTGGGATGGATACTATGAACACTGAAGCTTTCTTT.

This chain joins TRBV9 and TRBJ2-4; a possible D gene is TRBD2 (5 bases). The CDR3 length is 15 residues. The germline V gene has CDR1 SGDLS and CDR2 YYNGEE. V was pared by 2 bases and J by 3 bases, with 12 bases between. The CDR3 spells CASSVEGTGKNIQYF. The CDR3 nucleotides read TGTGCCAGCAGCGTCGAGGGTACGGGCAAAAACATTCAGTACTTC. Complete variable domain (other parts from reference TRBV9 and TRBJ2-4): DSGVTQTPKHLITATGQRVTLRCSPRSGDLSVYWYQQSLDQGLQFLIQYYNGEERAKGNILERFSAQQFPDLHSELNLSSLELGDSALYFCASSVEGTGKNIQYFGAGTRLSVL.

The J gene is TRBJ2-4, the V gene TRBV6-1; no definite D call. CDR1 is MNHNS and CDR2 is SASEGT in the germline V gene. The V and J ends lost 1 base and 3 bases respectively, with 7 bases between them. The CDR3 extends over 14 amino acids. The CDR3 DNA reads as TGTGCCAGCAGTGAAGTGTATGTCAAAAACATTCAGTACTTC. Translation: CASSEVYVKNIQYF.

The chain is built from TRBV9 and TRBJ2-3; a possible D gene is TRBD1 (6 bases). With 3 bases removed from V and 6 bases from J, the gap between germline ends came to 14 bases. The CDR3 sequence is 14 residues long. Per the germline V gene, CDR1 is SGDLS and CDR2 is YYNGEE. CDR3 sequence: CASSAWDQGDTQYF. CDR3 DNA sequence: TGTGCCAGCAGCGCTTGGGACCAGGGGGATACGCAGTATTTT. The full variable domain, its missing parts supplied by reference TRBV9 and TRBJ2-3, is DSGVTQTPKHLITATGQRVTLRCSPRSGDLSVYWYQQSLDQGLQFLIQYYNGEERAKGNILERFSAQQFPDLHSELNLSSLELGDSALYFCASSAWDQGDTQYFGPGTRLTVL.

This clone was counted only a few times. The chain recombines TRBV19 with TRBJ1-2; TRBD1 matches at 10 bases. CDR3 length equals 13 residues. Germline V gene lookup returns CDR1 LNHDA and CDR2 SQIVND (reference sequence). After removal of 8 bases from V and 8 bases from J, the junction contained 8 bases not matched to a gene. CDR3 nucleotide sequence: TGTGCCAGTGTGGGGACAGGGGACGGAGGCTACACCTTC. This encodes CASVGTGDGGYTF.

The J gene is TRBJ2-3, the V gene TRBV6-1, with D hard to call. Trimming removed 6 bases at V and 7 bases at J, with 11 bases between. Germline V CDR1 and CDR2: MNHNS, SASEGT. The CDR3 extends over 12 amino acids. The CDR3 DNA is TGTGCCAGCAGGGAGAGCGCCAATACGCAGTATTTT. It translates to CASRESANTQYF.

This chain uses TRBV7-3 with TRBJ1-1; 7 nucleotides agree with TRBD1. Trimming took 5 bases from V and 1 from J; bases not matched to a gene: 10. The CDR3 is made up of 16 amino acids. Germline values: CDR1 SGHTA, CDR2 FQGTGA. Here the CDR3 reads CASSKVPDRANTEAFF. In nucleotides, the CDR3 is TGTGCCAGCAGCAAAGTCCCCGACAGGGCGAACACTGAAGCTTTCTTT.

This chain joins TRBV29-1 and TRBJ2-7; 7 positions match TRBD1. Losses at the gene ends were 7 bases for V and 7 bases for J; bases not matched to a gene: 10. This CDR3 is built from 12 residues. Germline V CDR1 and CDR2: SQVTM, ANQGSEA. This CDR3 reads CSAGGQLEEQYF. In DNA, the CDR3 is TGCAGCGCTGGGGGACAGCTAGAAGAGCAGTACTTC.

The chain has TRBV29-1 and TRBJ2-1; tentative D call: TRBD1 (5 bases). With 5 bases removed from V and 4 bases from J, the gap between germline ends came to 27 bases. Germline V CDR1 and CDR2: SQVTM, ANQGSEA. The CDR3 spans 18 residues. CDR3 in amino acids: CSVIHYPGKGALYNEQFF. The DNA of the CDR3 is TGCAGCGTTATACATTACCCCGGAAAAGGGGCTTTATACAATGAGCAGTTCTTC.

The count of this clone is one. The V gene is TRBV21-1, the J gene TRBJ2-7; the table's D call TRBD2 went unverified against the DNA. TRBV21-1 counts as a pseudogene. This CDR3 region has 15 residues. The CDR3 region is CASSKLADSAYEQYV. The DNA for the CDR3 is TGTGCCAGCAGCAAACTAGCGGACTCGGCCTACGAGCAGTACGTC.

The table lists this clone with a count of one. This chain links TRBV7-9 with TRBJ2-5; 7 bases map to TRBD1. The germline gives CDR1 SEHNR, CDR2 FQNEAQ (reference sequence). The CDR3 has 14 residues. V was pared by 5 bases and J by 3 bases, with 6 bases of the junction left unmatched. The CDR3 DNA reads TGTGCCAGCAGCCACCGACAGGGTAAAGAGACCCAGTACTTC. The encoded protein is CASSHRQGKETQYF.

This clone appeared a few times. Here the CDR3 reads CASSITPGRGYTF. CDR3 DNA sequence: TGTGCCAGTAGTATCACTCCCGGTCGTGGCTACACCTTC. The chain combines TRBV19 with TRBJ1-2; D is undetermined. V lost 3 bases to trimming and J lost 7 bases, with 12 bases between them. Germline V gene lookup returns CDR1 LNHDA and CDR2 SQIVND (reference sequence). The CDR3 spans 13 residues.

This clone was detected only once. The rearrangement uses TRBV7-3 and TRBJ2-2; 9 bases are shared with TRBD1. J was trimmed by 3 bases and V by 5 bases; bases with no gene match: 7. The CDR3 sequence is 16 residues long. Germline CDR1 is SGHTA and CDR2 is FQGTGA. In DNA, the CDR3 is TGTGCCAGCAGCGACCACAGGGGGCCGGACACCGGGGAGCTGTTTTTT. Its translation is CASSDHRGPDTGELFF.

This sequence joins TRBV7-3 and TRBJ2-3, with 7 bases fitting TRBD1. The V gene end was trimmed by 5 bases and the J gene end by 4 bases; junction bases not matched to a gene: 12. The V gene's germline CDR1 is SGHTA and CDR2 FQGTGA. The CDR3 is 16 residues long. The CDR3 here is CASSPTRDSHPDTQYF. CDR3 nucleotide sequence: TGTGCCAGCAGCCCAACCCGGGACAGCCATCCAGATACGCAGTATTTT.

The gene calls are TRBV4-1 and TRBJ2-7, with TRBD1 matching 10 bases. The CDR3 spans 16 residues. J gave up 2 bases and V 0 bases, and 4 bases lay outside the gene matches. CDR1 and CDR2 from the germline V gene are MGHRA and YSYEKL. CDR3 coding DNA: TGCGCCAGCAGCCAAGATTCCGGGACAGGGGCCTACGAGCAGTACGTC. Its translation: CASSQDSGTGAYEQYV.

In DNA form, the CDR3 reads TGTGCCAGCAGCCCCTCCGGGGGGCTGAGTCAGCCCCAGCATTTT. Its protein product is CASSPSGGLSQPQHF. The chain combines TRBV9 with TRBJ1-5; the D gene is possibly TRBD1 (6 bases). The CDR3 consists of 15 residues. V shed 4 bases and J shed 6 bases, with 17 bases lying between them. Germline-derived CDR1 and CDR2 are SGDLS and YYNGEE.

V and J are TRBV7-9 and TRBJ1-1; D is ambiguous. Germline V gives CDR1 SEHNR, CDR2 FQNEAQ (reference sequence). V was clipped by 2 bases and J by 4 bases, with 14 bases between them. The CDR3 is 15 amino acids. The CDR3 spells CASSLSSGFGTEAFF. In DNA, the CDR3 is TGTGCCAGCAGCTTATCCTCAGGATTTGGCACTGAAGCTTTCTTT. The whole variable domain, filled in from reference TRBV7-9 and TRBJ1-1, reads DTGVSQNPRHKITKRGQNVTFRCDPISEHNRLYWYRQTLGQGPEFLTYFQNEAQLEKSRLLSDRFSAERPKGSFSTLEIQRTEQGDSAMYLCASSLSSGFGTEAFFGQGTRLTVV.

V and J are TRBV4-2 and TRBJ1-5; D remains unclear. Trimming shortened V by 0 bases and J by 7 bases, and 13 bases separated the two germline ends. Germline CDR1 reads LGHNA; CDR2 reads YNFKEQ. The CDR3 is 15 residues long. CDR3 in amino acids: CASSQDPPGLQPQHF. CDR3 sequence (DNA): TGTGCCAGCAGCCAAGACCCGCCAGGTCTCCAGCCCCAGCATTTT.

This chain joins TRBV15 and TRBJ1-1; tentatively, D is TRBD1 (5 bases). V lost 7 bases and J 0 bases, leaving 9 bases between the germline ends. The V gene's germline CDR1 is LNHNV and CDR2 YYDKDF (reference sequence). The CDR3 runs to 13 residues. The CDR3 bases are TGTGCCACCAAGATGGACATGAACACTGAAGCTTTCTTT. This gives the protein CATKMDMNTEAFF.

V gene TRBV12-5 combines with J gene TRBJ2-7; 9 bases agree with TRBD1. This CDR3 contains 15 residues. The V gene's germline CDR1 is LGHNT and CDR2 FRNRAP. Unmatched junction bases numbered 3, after V lost 0 bases and J lost 3 bases. The CDR3 spells CASGLVGTGRYEQYV. The CDR3 DNA sequence: TGTGCTAGTGGTTTGGTCGGGACAGGGCGCTACGAGCAGTACGTC.

This clone was detected only once. V usage is TRBV9 and J usage is TRBJ1-3; tentatively, D is TRBD1 (6 bases). The length of the CDR3 is 15 residues. Trimming removed 3 bases at V and 4 bases at J, with 14 bases between. Germline loops: CDR1 SGDLS, CDR2 YYNGEE. The chain's CDR3 is CASSDMGGAGNTIYF. For the CDR3, the DNA is TGTGCCAGCAGCGACATGGGGGGGGCAGGAAACACCATATATTTT.